This TCR beta chain appears in the sequencing data of a study of CD8+ T cells in alopecia areata. On the study more broadly: Treated patients were given 5 to 10 mg oral tofacitinib twice daily.

This CDR3 comprises 13 residues. V shed 6 bases and J shed 1 base, with 9 bases lying between them. The V gene's germline CDR1 is MNHEY and CDR2 SMNVEV (reference sequence). It was from alopecia areata patients that lesional scalp punch biopsies and peripheral blood were collected. Isolated RNA was reverse transcribed into cDNA used as the sequencing template. Sequencing used immunoSEQ multiplex PCR; TCRdb keeps in-frame clones, though not all of them. The table includes about 160,000 clones, around 87% detected once. The sequence was collected from a human donor with alopecia areata. Source: CD8+ T cells sorted from blood, taken at week 0. The gene calls are TRBV27 and TRBJ1-1; D is ambiguous. The CDR3 coding sequence is TGTGCCAGCAGAGTAGGCGCGAACACTGAAGCTTTCTTT. Translated: CASRVGANTEAFF.